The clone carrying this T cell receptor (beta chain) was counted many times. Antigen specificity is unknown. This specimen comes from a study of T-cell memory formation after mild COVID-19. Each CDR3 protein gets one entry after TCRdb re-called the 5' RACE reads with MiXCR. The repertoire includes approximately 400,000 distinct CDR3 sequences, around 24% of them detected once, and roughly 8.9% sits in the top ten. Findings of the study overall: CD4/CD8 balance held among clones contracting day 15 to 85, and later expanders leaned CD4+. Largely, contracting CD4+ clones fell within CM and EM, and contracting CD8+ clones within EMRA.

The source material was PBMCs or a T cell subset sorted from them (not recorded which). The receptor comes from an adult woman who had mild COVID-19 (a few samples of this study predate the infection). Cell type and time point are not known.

CDR3 amino acids: CASSGTGLSGGAEQYF. CDR3 sequence (DNA): TGTGCCAGCAGCGGAACGGGACTTTCGGGAGGAGCCGAGCAGTACTTC. This sequence joins TRBV7-6 and TRBJ2-7, with TRBD2 matching 7 bases. The V and J ends lost 5 bases and 6 bases, in that order; junction bases with no gene match: 16. Germline CDR1 SGHVS, CDR2 FNYEAQ. This CDR3 has 16 amino acids.